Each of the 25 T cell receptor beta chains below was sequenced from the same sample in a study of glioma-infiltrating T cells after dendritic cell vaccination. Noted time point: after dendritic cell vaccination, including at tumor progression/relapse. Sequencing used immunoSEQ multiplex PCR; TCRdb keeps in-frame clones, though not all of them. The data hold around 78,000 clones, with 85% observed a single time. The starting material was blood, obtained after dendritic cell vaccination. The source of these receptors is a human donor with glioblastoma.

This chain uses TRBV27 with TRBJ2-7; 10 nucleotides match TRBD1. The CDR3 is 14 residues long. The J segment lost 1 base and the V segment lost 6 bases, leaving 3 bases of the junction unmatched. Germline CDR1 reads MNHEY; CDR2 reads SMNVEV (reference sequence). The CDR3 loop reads CASSRDRGSYEQYF. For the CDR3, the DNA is TGTGCCAGCAGCAGGGACAGGGGATCCTACGAGCAGTACTTC.

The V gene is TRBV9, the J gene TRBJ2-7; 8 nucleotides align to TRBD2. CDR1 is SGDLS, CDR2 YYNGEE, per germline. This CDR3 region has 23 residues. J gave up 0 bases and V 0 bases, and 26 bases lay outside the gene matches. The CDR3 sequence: CASSVGARPTLGGGSLNSYEQYF. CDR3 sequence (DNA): TGTGCCAGCAGCGTAGGCGCTCGACCCACCTTAGGCGGGGGGTCACTCAACTCCTACGAGCAGTACTTC.

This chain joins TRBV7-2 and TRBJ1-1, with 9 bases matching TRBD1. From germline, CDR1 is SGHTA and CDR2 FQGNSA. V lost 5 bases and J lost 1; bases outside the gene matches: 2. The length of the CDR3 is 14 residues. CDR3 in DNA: TGTGCCAGCAGCAAACAGGGGGCGAACACTGAAGCTTTCTTT. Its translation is CASSKQGANTEAFF.

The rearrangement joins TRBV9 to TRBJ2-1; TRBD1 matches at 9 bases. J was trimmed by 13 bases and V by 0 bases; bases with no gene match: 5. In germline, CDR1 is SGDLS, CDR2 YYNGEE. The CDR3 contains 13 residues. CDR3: CASSVEDRGIQFF. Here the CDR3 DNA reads TGTGCCAGCAGCGTAGAGGACAGGGGAATTCAGTTCTTC.

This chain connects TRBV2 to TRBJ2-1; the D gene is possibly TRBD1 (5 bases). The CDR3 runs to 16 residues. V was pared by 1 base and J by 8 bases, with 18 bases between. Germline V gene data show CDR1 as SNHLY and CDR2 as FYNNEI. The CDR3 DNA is TGTGCCAGCAGTGAAGGTTTAGCAGGGCTAGTCGATGAGCAGTTCTTC. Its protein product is CASSEGLAGLVDEQFF.

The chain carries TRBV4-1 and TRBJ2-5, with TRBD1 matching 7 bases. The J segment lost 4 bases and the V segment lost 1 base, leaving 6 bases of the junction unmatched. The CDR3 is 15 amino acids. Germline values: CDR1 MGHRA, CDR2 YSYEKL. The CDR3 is CASSQVTGSRETQYF. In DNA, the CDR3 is TGCGCCAGCAGCCAAGTGACAGGGTCACGAGAGACCCAGTACTTC.

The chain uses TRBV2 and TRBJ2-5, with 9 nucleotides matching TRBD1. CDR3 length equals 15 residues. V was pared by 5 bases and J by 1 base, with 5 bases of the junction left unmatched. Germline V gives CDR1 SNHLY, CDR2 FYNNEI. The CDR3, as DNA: TGTGCCAGCAGTCCCGGGACAGGGCCCCAAGAGACCCAGTACTTC. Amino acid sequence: CASSPGTGPQETQYF. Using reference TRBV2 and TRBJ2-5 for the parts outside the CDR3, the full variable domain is EPEVTQTPSHQVTQMGQEVILRCVPISNHLYFYWYRQILGQKVEFLVSFYNNEISEKSEIFDDQFSVERPDGSNFTLKIRSTKLEDSAMYFCASSPGTGPQETQYFGPGTRLLVL.

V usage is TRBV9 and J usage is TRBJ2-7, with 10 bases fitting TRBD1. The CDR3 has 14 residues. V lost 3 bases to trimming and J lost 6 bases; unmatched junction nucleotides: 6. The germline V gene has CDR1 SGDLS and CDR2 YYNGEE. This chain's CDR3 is CASSGQGAFGEQYF. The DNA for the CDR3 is TGTGCCAGCAGCGGACAGGGGGCCTTCGGCGAGCAGTACTTC.

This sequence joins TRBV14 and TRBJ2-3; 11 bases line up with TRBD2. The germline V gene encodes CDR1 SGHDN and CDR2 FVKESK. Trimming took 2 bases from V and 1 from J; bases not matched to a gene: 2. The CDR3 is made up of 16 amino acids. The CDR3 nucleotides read TGTGCCAGCAGCCAATTAGCGGGGGGGGGCACAGATACGCAGTATTTT. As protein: CASSQLAGGGTDTQYF.

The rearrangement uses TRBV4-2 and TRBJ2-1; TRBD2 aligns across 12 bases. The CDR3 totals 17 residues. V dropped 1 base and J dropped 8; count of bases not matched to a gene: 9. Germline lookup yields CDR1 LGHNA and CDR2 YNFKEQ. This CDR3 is CASSQAGLAGISYEQFF. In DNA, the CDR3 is TGTGCCAGCAGCCAAGCAGGACTAGCGGGAATCTCCTATGAGCAGTTCTTC.

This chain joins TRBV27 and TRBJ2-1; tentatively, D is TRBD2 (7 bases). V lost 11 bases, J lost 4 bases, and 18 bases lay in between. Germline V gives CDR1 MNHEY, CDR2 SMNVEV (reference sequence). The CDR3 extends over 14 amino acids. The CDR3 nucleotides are TGTGCCTCCGCTGGCGGGGGCACGTACAATGAGCAGTTCTTC. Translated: CASAGGGTYNEQFF.

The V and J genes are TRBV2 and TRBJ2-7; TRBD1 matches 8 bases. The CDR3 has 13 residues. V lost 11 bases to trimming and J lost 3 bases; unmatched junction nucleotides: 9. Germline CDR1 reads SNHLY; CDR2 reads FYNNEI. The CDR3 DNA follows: TGTGCCGCGAACCCGACAGGGGTCTACGAGCAGTACTTC. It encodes CAANPTGVYEQYF. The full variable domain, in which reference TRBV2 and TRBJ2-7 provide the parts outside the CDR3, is EPEVTQTPSHQVTQMGQEVILRCVPISNHLYFYWYRQILGQKVEFLVSFYNNEISEKSEIFDDQFSVERPDGSNFTLKIRSTKLEDSAMYFCAANPTGVYEQYFGPGTRLTVT.

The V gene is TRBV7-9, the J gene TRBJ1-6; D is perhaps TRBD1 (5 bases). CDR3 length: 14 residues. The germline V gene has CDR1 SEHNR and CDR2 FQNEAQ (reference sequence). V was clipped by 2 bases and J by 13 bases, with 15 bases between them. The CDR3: CASSLTGTPLPLHF. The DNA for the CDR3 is TGTGCCAGCAGCTTAACCGGGACTCCCTTGCCCCTCCACTTT.

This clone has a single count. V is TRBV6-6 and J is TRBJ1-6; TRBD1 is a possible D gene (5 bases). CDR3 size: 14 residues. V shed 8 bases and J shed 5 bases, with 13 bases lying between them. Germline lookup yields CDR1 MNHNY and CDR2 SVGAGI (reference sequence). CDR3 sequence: CASGGDTDNSPLHF. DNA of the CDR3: TGTGCCAGCGGAGGGGATACGGATAATTCACCCCTCCACTTT.

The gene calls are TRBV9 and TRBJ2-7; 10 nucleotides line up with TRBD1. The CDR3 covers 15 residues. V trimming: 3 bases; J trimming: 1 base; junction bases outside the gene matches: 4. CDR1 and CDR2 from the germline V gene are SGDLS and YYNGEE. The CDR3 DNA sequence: TGTGCCAGCAGCGGGCCGGGACAGGGGTCCTACGAGCAGTACTTC. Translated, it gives CASSGPGQGSYEQYF.

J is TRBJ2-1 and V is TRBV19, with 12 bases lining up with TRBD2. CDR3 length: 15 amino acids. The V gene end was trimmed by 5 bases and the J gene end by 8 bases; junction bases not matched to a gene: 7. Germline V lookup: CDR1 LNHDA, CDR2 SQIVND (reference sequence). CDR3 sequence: CASSLLAGGPYEQFF. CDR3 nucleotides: TGTGCCAGTAGTCTTCTAGCGGGAGGGCCGTATGAGCAGTTCTTC.

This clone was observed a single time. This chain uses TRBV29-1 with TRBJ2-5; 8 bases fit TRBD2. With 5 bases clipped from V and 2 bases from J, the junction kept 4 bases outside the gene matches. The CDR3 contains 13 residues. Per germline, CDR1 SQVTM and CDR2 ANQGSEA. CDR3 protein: CSVRGGKQETQYF. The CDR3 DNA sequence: TGCAGCGTTCGGGGGGGTAAACAAGAGACCCAGTACTTC.

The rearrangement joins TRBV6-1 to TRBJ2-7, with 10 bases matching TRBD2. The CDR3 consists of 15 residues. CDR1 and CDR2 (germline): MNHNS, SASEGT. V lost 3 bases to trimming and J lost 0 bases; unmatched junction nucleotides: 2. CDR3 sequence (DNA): TGTGCCAGCAGTGAGACTAGCGGGCCCTCCTACGAGCAGTACTTC. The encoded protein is CASSETSGPSYEQYF.

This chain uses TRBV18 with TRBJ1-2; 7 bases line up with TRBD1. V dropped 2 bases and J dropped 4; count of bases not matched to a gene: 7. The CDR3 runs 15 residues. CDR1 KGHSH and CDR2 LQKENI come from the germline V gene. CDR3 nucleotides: TGTGCCAGCTCACCAATGACGGACAGGTTCTATGGCTACACCTTC. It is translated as CASSPMTDRFYGYTF.

The CDR3: CASTWDRAETEAFF. The DNA for the CDR3 is TGCGCCAGCACTTGGGACAGGGCTGAAACTGAAGCTTTCTTT. This chain joins TRBV5-1 and TRBJ1-1, with TRBD1 matching 9 bases. From germline, CDR1 is SGHRS and CDR2 YFSETQ. This CDR3 is built from 14 residues. Trimming took 6 bases from V and 5 from J; bases not matched to a gene: 8.

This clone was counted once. The CDR3 DNA reads TGTGCCAGCAGCTTAGGGAAGGGGCAAGAGACCCAGTACTTC. It is translated as CASSLGKGQETQYF. This chain joins TRBV7-9 and TRBJ2-5; maybe TRBD1 (5 bases). CDR1 is SEHNR and CDR2 is FQNEAQ in the germline V gene (reference sequence). This CDR3 comprises 14 residues. V was trimmed by 1 base and J by 2 bases, leaving 8 bases between them.

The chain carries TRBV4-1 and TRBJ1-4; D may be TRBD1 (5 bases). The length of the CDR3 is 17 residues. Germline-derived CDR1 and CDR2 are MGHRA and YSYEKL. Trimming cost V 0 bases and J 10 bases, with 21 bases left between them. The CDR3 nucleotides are TGCGCCAGCAGCCAAGAAGTACAGGCCGAGGTGCGTGGAAAACTGTTTTTT. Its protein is CASSQEVQAEVRGKLFF.

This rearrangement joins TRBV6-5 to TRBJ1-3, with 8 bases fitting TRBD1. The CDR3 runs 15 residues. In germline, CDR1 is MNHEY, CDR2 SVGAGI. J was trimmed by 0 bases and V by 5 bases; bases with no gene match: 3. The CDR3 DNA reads TGTGCCAGCAGTCGGGACAGGATCTCTGGAAACACCATATATTTT. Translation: CASSRDRISGNTIYF.

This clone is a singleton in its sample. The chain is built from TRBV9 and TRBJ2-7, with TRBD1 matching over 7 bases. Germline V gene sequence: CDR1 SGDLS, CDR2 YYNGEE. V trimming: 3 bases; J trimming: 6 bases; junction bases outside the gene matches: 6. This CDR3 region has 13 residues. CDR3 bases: TGTGCCAGCAGCGAAGGGGGCACGACCGAGCAGTACTTC. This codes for CASSEGGTTEQYF.

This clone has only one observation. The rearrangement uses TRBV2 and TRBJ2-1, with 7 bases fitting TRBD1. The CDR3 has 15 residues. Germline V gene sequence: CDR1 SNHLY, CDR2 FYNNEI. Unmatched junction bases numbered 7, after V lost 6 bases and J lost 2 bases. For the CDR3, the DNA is TGTGCCAGCAGCCGAACAGGGGACCCCTACAATGAGCAGTTCTTC. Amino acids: CASSRTGDPYNEQFF.